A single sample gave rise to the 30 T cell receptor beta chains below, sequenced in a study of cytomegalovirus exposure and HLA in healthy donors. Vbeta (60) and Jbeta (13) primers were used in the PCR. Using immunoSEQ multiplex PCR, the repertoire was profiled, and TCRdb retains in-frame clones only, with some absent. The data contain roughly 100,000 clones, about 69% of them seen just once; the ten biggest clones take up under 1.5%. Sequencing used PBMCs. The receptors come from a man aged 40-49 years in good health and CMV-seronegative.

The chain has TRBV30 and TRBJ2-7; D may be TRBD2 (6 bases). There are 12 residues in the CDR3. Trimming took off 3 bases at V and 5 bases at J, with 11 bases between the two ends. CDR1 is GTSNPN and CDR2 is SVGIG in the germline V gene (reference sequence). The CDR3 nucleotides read TGTGCCTGGAGCTCGGCGGGGAACGAGCAGTACTTC. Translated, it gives CAWSSAGNEQYF.

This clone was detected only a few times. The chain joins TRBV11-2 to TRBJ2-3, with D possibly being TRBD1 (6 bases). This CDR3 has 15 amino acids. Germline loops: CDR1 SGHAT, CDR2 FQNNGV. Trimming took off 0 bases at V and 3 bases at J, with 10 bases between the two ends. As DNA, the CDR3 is TGTGCCAGCAGCTTAGACAGGGGCGCGACAGATACGCAGTATTTT. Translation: CASSLDRGATDTQYF.

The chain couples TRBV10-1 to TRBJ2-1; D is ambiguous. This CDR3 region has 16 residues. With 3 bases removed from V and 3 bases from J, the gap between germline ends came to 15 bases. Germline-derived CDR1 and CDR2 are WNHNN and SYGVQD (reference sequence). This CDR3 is CASSEVRNYLYNEQFF. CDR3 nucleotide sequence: TGCGCCAGCAGTGAAGTCCGGAACTATCTCTACAATGAGCAGTTCTTC.

The CDR3: CAWSVESEQFF. In DNA form, the CDR3 reads TGTGCCTGGAGTGTAGAGTCTGAGCAGTTCTTC. V is TRBV30 and J is TRBJ2-1; D is ambiguous. Per the germline V gene, CDR1 is GTSNPN and CDR2 is SVGIG (reference sequence). The CDR3 sequence is 11 residues long. V was shortened by 0 bases and J by 9 bases, with 6 bases between the two germline ends.

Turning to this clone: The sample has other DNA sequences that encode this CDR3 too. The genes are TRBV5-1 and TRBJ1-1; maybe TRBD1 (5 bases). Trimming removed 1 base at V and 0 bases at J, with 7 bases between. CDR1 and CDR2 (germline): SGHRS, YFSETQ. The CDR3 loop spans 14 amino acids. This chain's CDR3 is CASSLTGMNTEAFF. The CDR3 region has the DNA TGCGCCAGCAGCTTGACAGGAATGAACACTGAAGCTTTCTTT.

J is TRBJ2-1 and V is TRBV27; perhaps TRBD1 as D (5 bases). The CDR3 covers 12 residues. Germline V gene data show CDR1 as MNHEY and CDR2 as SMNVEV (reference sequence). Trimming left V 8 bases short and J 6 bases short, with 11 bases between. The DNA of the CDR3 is TGTGCCAGCCCCCCCCAGGGCAATGAGCAGTTCTTC. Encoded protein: CASPPQGNEQFF.

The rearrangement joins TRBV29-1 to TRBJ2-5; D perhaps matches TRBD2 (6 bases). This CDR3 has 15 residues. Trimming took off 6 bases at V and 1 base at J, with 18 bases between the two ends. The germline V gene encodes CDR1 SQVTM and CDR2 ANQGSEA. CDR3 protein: CSVDGGVAVQETQYF. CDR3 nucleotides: TGCAGCGTCGATGGGGGAGTAGCGGTCCAAGAGACCCAGTACTTC.

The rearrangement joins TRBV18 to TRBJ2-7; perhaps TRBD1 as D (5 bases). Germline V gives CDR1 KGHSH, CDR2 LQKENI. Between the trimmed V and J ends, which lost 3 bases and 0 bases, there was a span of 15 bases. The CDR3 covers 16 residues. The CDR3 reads CASSPFDSRYSYEQYF. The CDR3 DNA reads TGTGCCAGCTCACCTTTCGACAGCCGCTACTCCTACGAGCAGTACTTC.

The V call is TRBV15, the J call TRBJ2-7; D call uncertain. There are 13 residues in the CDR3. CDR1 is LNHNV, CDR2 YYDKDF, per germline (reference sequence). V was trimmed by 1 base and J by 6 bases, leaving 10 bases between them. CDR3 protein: CATSRGAHAEQYF. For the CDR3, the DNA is TGTGCCACCAGCAGAGGAGCGCACGCCGAGCAGTACTTC.

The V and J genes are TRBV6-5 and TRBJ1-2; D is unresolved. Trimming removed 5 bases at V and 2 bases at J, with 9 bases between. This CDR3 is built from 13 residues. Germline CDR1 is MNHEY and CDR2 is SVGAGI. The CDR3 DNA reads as TGTGCCAGCAGTGACCGGGGAAACTATGGCTACACCTTC. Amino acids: CASSDRGNYGYTF.

Here the CDR3 DNA reads TGCGCCAGCAGCTTCAAGGGAGACTATGGCTACACCTTC. Amino acids: CASSFKGDYGYTF. V gene TRBV5-1 combines with J gene TRBJ1-2; no clear D. Germline CDR1 and CDR2: SGHRS and YFSETQ. The CDR3 length is 13 residues. The V end lost 2 bases, the J end lost 3 bases, and 8 bases lay between the germline ends.

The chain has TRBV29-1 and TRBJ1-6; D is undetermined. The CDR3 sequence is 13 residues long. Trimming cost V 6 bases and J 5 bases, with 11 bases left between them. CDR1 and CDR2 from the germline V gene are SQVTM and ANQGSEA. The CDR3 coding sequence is TGCAGCGTCAGCGAGACGAATAATTCACCCCTCCACTTT. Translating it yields CSVSETNNSPLHF.

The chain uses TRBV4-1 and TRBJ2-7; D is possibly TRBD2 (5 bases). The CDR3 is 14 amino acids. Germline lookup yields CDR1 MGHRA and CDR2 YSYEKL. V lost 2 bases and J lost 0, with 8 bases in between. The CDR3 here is CASSQPTNSYEQYF. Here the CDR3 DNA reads TGCGCCAGCAGCCAACCGACTAACTCCTACGAGCAGTACTTC.

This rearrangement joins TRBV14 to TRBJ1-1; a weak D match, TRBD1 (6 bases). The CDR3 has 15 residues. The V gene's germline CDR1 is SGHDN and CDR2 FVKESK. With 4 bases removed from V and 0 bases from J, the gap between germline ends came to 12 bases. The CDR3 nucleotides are TGTGCCAGCAGCCCCCGGACAGTTTTGAACACTGAAGCTTTCTTT. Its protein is CASSPRTVLNTEAFF.

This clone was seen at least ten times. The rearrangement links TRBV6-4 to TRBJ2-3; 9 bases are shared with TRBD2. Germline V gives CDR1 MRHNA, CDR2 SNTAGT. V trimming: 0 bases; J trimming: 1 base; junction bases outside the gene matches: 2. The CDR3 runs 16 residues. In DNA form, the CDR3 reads TGTGCCAGCAGTGACTCGGCTAGCGGGGGCACAGATACGCAGTATTTT. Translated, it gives CASSDSASGGTDTQYF.

CDR3 in DNA: TGCGCCAGCAGCCAGGCCGACGGGACAATCTATGGCTACACCTTC. The encoded protein is CASSQADGTIYGYTF. J is TRBJ1-2 and V is TRBV4-3; a weak D match, TRBD1 (6 bases). Trimming pared 3 bases from V and 4 bases from J, leaving 15 bases between. From germline, CDR1 is LGHNA and CDR2 YSLEER. The CDR3 is made up of 15 amino acids.

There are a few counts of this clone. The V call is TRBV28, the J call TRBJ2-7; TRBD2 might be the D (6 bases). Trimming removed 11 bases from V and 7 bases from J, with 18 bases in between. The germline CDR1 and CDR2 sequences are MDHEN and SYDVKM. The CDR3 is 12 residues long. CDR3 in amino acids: CASGVARGEQYF. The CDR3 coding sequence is TGTGCCTCAGGAGTCGCCCGGGGGGAGCAGTACTTC.

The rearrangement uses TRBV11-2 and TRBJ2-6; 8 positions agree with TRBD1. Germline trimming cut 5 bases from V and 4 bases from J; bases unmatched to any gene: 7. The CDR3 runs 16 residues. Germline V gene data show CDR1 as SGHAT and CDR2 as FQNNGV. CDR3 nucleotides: TGTGCCAGCAGCCTTTACAGGGGGATAGGGGCCAACGTCCTGACTTTC. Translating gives CASSLYRGIGANVLTF.

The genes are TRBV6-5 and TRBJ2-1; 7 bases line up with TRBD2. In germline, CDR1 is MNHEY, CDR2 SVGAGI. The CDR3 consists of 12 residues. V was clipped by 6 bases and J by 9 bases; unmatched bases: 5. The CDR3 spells CASSHSGGEQFF. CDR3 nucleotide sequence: TGTGCCAGCAGCCATTCGGGGGGTGAGCAGTTCTTC.

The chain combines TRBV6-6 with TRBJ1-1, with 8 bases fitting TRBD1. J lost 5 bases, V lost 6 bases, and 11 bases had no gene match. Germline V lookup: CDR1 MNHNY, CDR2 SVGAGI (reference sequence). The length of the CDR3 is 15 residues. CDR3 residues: CASSFQGARGTEAFF. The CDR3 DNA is TGTGCCAGCAGCTTCCAGGGGGCCCGAGGGACTGAAGCTTTCTTT.

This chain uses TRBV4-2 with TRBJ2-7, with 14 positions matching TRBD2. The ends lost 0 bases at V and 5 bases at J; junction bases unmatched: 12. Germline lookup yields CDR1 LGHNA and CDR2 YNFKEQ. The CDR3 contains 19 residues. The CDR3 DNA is TGTGCCAGCAGCCAAGATGGGACTAGCGGGGGCCTACCTCCCAACGAGCAGTACTTC. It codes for CASSQDGTSGGLPPNEQYF.

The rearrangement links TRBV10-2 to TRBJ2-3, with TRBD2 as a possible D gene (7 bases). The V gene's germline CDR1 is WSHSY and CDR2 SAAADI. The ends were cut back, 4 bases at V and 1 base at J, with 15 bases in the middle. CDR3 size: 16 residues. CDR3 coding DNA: TGCGCCAGCAGTGGTGGGGGCGGGAGCCGCACAGATACGCAGTATTTT. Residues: CASSGGGGSRTDTQYF.

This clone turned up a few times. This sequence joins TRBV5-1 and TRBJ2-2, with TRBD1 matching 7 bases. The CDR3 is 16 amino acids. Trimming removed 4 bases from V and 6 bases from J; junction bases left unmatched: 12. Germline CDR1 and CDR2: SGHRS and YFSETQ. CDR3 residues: CASSQQTGRSAGELFF. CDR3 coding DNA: TGCGCCAGCAGCCAACAGACAGGGCGGTCCGCCGGGGAGCTGTTTTTT.

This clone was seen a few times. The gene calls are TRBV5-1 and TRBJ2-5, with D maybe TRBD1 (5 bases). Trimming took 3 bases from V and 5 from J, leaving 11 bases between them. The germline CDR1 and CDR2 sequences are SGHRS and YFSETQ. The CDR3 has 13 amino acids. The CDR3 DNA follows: TGCGCCAGCAGCTCGGACATACGGGAGACCCAGTACTTC. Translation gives CASSSDIRETQYF. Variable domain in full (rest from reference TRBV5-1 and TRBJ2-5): KAGVTQTPRYLIKTRGQQVTLSCSPISGHRSVSWYQQTPGQGLQFLFEYFSETQRNKGNFPGRFSGRQFSNSRSEMNVSTLELGDSALYLCASSSDIRETQYFGPGTRLLVL.

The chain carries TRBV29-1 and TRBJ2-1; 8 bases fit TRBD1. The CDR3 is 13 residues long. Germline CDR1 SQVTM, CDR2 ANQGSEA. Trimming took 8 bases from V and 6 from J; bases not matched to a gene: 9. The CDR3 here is CSQWAGTGNEQFF. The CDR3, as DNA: TGCAGCCAATGGGCGGGGACAGGCAATGAGCAGTTCTTC.

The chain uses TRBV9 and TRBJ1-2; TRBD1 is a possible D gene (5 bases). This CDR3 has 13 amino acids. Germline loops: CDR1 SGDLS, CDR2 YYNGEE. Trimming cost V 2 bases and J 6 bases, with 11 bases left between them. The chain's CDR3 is CASSVFRDHGYTF. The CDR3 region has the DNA TGTGCCAGCAGCGTGTTCAGGGATCATGGCTACACCTTC.

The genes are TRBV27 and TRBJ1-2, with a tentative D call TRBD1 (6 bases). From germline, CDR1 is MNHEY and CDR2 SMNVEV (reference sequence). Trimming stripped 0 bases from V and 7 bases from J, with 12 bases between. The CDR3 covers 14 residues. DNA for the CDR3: TGTGCCAGCAGTTTATCGGTAGAGGGGGTTGGCTACACCTTC. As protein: CASSLSVEGVGYTF.

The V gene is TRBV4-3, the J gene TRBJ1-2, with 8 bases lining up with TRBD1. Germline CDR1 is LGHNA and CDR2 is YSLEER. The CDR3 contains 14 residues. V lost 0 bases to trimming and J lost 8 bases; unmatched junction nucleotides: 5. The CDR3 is CASSQETGVRGYTF. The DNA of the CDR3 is TGCGCCAGCAGCCAAGAGACAGGGGTACGCGGCTACACCTTC.

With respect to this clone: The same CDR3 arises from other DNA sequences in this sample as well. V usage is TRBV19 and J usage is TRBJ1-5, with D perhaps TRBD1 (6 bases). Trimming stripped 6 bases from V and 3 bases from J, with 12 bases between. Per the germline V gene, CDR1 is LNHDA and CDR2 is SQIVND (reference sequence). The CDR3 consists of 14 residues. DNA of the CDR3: TGTGCCAGTAGCCCGCGGACAGTCAATCAGCCCCAGCATTTT. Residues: CASSPRTVNQPQHF.

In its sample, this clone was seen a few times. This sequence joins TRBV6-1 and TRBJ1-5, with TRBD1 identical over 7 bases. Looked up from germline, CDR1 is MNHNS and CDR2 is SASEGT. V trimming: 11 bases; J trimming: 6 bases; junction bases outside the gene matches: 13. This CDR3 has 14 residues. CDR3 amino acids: CACSLDRDGQPQHF. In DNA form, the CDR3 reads TGTGCCTGTTCCCTTGACAGGGACGGTCAGCCCCAGCATTTT.